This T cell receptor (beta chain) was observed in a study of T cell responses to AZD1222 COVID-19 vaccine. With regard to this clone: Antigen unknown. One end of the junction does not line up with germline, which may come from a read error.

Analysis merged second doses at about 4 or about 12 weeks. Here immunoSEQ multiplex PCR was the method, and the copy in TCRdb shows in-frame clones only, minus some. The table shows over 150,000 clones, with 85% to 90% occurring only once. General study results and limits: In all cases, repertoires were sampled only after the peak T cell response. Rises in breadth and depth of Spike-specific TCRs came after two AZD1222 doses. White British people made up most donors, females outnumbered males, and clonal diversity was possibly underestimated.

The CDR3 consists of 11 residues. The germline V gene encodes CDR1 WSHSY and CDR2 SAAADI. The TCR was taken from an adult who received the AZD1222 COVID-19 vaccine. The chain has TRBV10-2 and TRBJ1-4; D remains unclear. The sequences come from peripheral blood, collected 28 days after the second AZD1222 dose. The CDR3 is CASSDGQAHRF. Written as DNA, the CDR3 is TGCGCCAGCAGTGATGGGCAGGCCCACCGATTT.